This T cell receptor beta chain was found in a study of response to subunit inactivated influenza vaccine. Study-level points and caveats: Authors suggested each seasonal flu vaccination may recruit only limited numbers of new T cells.

MiXCR, run by TCRdb on the RT-PCR reads, gives a single entry per CDR3 protein. The table has approximately 500,000 distinct CDR3 sequences, about an eighth seen once. With 6 bases removed from V and 2 bases from J, the gap between germline ends came to 13 bases. Germline CDR1 and CDR2: MNHNS and SASEGT. This CDR3 has 15 amino acids. This clonotype was recorded many times. What it binds is not known. Source: PBMCs from blood, taken around seven weeks after vaccination. This chain connects TRBV6-1 to TRBJ2-2; a possible D gene is TRBD1 (6 bases). This sequence originates from a man aged 50-59 years who received an inactivated influenza vaccine. CDR3 amino acids: CASSPDRINTGELFF. CDR3 coding DNA: TGTGCCAGCAGCCCTGACAGGATAAACACCGGGGAGCTGTTTTTT.